These 27 T cell receptor beta chains came from one sample sequenced in a study of graft-versus-host responses after intestinal transplantation. Assay: immunoSEQ multiplex PCR; the TCRdb copy retains only in-frame clones and omits some. Of 85,000 to 100,000 clones in the sample, about 83% were seen once. This material consisted of PBMCs, taken 255 days after intestinal transplant. The source is a human patient who received an intestinal transplant, so some T cells may come from the graft donor.

The chain uses TRBV19 and TRBJ2-1; TRBD2 is a possible D gene (6 bases). The CDR3 length is 13 residues. V was clipped by 7 bases and J by 2 bases, with 9 bases between them. Per germline, CDR1 LNHDA and CDR2 SQIVND (reference sequence). The chain's CDR3 is CASNGGTYNEQFF. The CDR3, as DNA: TGTGCCAGTAACGGGGGTACCTACAATGAGCAGTTCTTC.

The CDR3 nucleotides read TGTGCCAGCAGCCCACTGAGGGGGGAAGCTTTCTTT. This sequence encodes CASSPLRGEAFF. The rearrangement uses TRBV13 and TRBJ1-1; weak D call: TRBD1 (6 bases). The CDR3 has 12 residues. Germline-derived CDR1 and CDR2 are PRHDT and FYEKMQ (reference sequence). Trimming removed 5 bases from V and 8 bases from J, with 12 bases in between. Filled out from reference TRBV13 and TRBJ1-1, the complete variable domain reads AAGVIQSPRHLIKEKRETATLKCYPIPRHDTVYWYQQGPGQDPQFLISFYEKMQSDKGSIPDRFSAQQFSDYHSELNMSSLELGDSALYFCASSPLRGEAFFGQGTRLTVV.

The chain joins TRBV7-9 to TRBJ2-4; maybe TRBD2 (6 bases). CDR3 length: 16 amino acids. CDR1 and CDR2 (germline): SEHNR, FQNEAQ (reference sequence). V lost 4 bases to trimming and J lost 3 bases, with 16 bases between them. The CDR3 nucleotides are TGTGCCAGCAGCTCTTTGGGAGGAGGGCGCAAAAACATTCAGTACTTC. Its translation is CASSSLGGGRKNIQYF.

This clone was detected a few times. The chain carries TRBV5-4 and TRBJ2-3; 12 bases align to TRBD2. The CDR3 has 15 residues. J was trimmed by 1 base and V by 4 bases; bases with no gene match: 1. Germline CDR1 SGHNT, CDR2 YYREEE (reference sequence). Here the CDR3 DNA reads TGTGCCAGCAGCCGGACTAGCGGGGGCACAGATACGCAGTATTTT. Encoded protein: CASSRTSGGTDTQYF.

The V call is TRBV6-5, the J call TRBJ2-3; 7 bases match TRBD1. Germline CDR1 reads MNHEY; CDR2 reads SVGAGI. The CDR3 is made up of 15 amino acids. Trimming at V came to 6 bases and at J to 2 bases, leaving 8 bases not matched to a gene. The CDR3 sequence: CASSQLGQITDTQYF. The CDR3 DNA follows: TGTGCCAGCAGCCAGTTGGGACAGATCACAGATACGCAGTATTTT.

This chain connects TRBV6-1 to TRBJ2-1; D unclear. The germline V gene encodes CDR1 MNHNS and CDR2 SASEGT. The V and J ends lost 6 bases and 10 bases respectively, with 13 bases between them. CDR3 length: 12 residues. The DNA of the CDR3 is TGTGCCAGCAGAGGTATGGTGGCGGAGCAGTTCTTC. Translated, it gives CASRGMVAEQFF.

CDR3 DNA sequence: TGTGCCAGCAGTGAAGGGACAGTAGGTGAGACCCAGTACTTC. Amino acids: CASSEGTVGETQYF. The chain employs TRBV6-1 and TRBJ2-5; D might be TRBD1 (6 bases). This CDR3 contains 14 residues. The germline V gene encodes CDR1 MNHNS and CDR2 SASEGT. V was shortened by 1 base and J by 5 bases, with 11 bases between the two germline ends.

In its sample, this clone was seen once. The rearrangement links TRBV6-1 to TRBJ1-2, with D perhaps TRBD1 (6 bases). The germline gives CDR1 MNHNS, CDR2 SASEGT. The germline V and J ends were trimmed by 6 bases and 3 bases, with 14 bases remaining between them. The CDR3 loop spans 14 amino acids. CDR3 protein: CASSGAEGDYGYTF. DNA of the CDR3: TGTGCCAGCAGCGGGGCGGAGGGGGACTATGGCTACACCTTC.

This clone was seen a few times. The chain couples TRBV7-3 to TRBJ2-2; 10 bases align to TRBD2. In germline, CDR1 is SGHTA, CDR2 FQGTGA. The CDR3 totals 17 residues. V was clipped by 2 bases and J by 6 bases; unmatched bases: 9. CDR3: CASSLSPSGGGAGELFF. CDR3 nucleotide sequence: TGTGCCAGCAGCTTATCGCCTAGCGGGGGTGGGGCCGGGGAGCTGTTTTTT. The full variable domain, with the rest looked up from reference TRBV7-3 and TRBJ2-2, is GAGVSQTPSNKVTEKGKYVELRCDPISGHTALYWYRQSLGQGPEFLIYFQGTGAADDSGLPNDRFFAVRPEGSVSTLKIQRTERGDSAVYLCASSLSPSGGGAGELFFGEGSRLTVL.

This clone was counted a single time. The CDR3 here is CASSQETDNYYEQYF. In nucleotides, the CDR3 is TGCGCCAGCAGCCAAGAGACAGACAATTACTACGAGCAGTACTTC. The chain combines TRBV4-1 with TRBJ2-7; tentatively, D is TRBD1 (5 bases). Deletions cut 0 bases from V and 3 bases from J, with 12 bases between. CDR1 and CDR2 (germline): MGHRA, YSYEKL. The CDR3 totals 15 residues.

The V and J genes are TRBV5-1 and TRBJ2-3; TRBD1 matches at 8 bases. Losses at the gene ends were 5 bases for V and 6 bases for J; bases not matched to a gene: 11. The CDR3 length is 15 residues. Per germline, CDR1 SGHRS and CDR2 YFSETQ. CDR3 bases: TGCGCCAGCAGTTATGACAGGGGACGTGGGGATACGCAGTATTTT. It encodes CASSYDRGRGDTQYF. Full variable domain (missing parts from reference TRBV5-1 and TRBJ2-3): KAGVTQTPRYLIKTRGQQVTLSCSPISGHRSVSWYQQTPGQGLQFLFEYFSETQRNKGNFPGRFSGRQFSNSRSEMNVSTLELGDSALYLCASSYDRGRGDTQYFGPGTRLTVL.

This chain links TRBV7-3 with TRBJ1-5; 8 nucleotides agree with TRBD1. Germline values: CDR1 SGHTA, CDR2 FQGTGA. The V and J ends lost 3 bases and 4 bases, in that order; junction bases with no gene match: 11. There are 17 residues in the CDR3. The CDR3 protein is CASSLGGPDRVNQPQHF. CDR3 DNA: TGTGCCAGCAGCTTGGGGGGCCCGGACAGGGTTAATCAGCCCCAGCATTTT.

This chain connects TRBV29-1 to TRBJ2-7, with 7 bases that match TRBD1. V lost 0 bases and J lost 6; bases outside the gene matches: 8. The CDR3 is 14 amino acids. From germline, CDR1 is SQVTM and CDR2 ANQGSEA. CDR3 sequence reads: CSVEDLGTAGEQYF. The CDR3, as DNA: TGCAGCGTTGAAGATCTGGGGACAGCTGGCGAGCAGTACTTC.

This clone was recorded only once. This chain uses TRBV4-1 with TRBJ2-7, with unresolved D. Germline CDR1 and CDR2: MGHRA and YSYEKL. V was cut by 3 bases and J by 0 bases, with 15 bases left in between. This CDR3 region has 16 residues. This CDR3 is CASSQGPGRFSYEQYF. The CDR3 DNA reads TGCGCCAGCAGCCAGGGCCCAGGACGGTTCTCCTACGAGCAGTACTTC.

The rearrangement uses TRBV4-1 and TRBJ1-5, with TRBD1 as a possible D gene (6 bases). The CDR3 has 15 residues. Germline V lookup: CDR1 MGHRA, CDR2 YSYEKL. With 4 bases removed from V and 4 bases from J, the gap between germline ends came to 14 bases. As DNA, the CDR3 is TGCGCCAGCAGCCGAGGGTCTACAGGGAATCAGCCCCAGCATTTT. This gives the protein CASSRGSTGNQPQHF.

The V and J genes are TRBV19 and TRBJ2-2; TRBD1 agrees at 8 bases. Per germline, CDR1 LNHDA and CDR2 SQIVND (reference sequence). Trimming removed 11 bases from V and 5 bases from J; junction bases left unmatched: 13. CDR3 length: 15 residues. The CDR3 loop is CAAGFQGAETGELFF. Written as DNA, the CDR3 is TGTGCCGCAGGCTTCCAGGGGGCAGAGACCGGGGAGCTGTTTTTT.

As concerns this clone: Germline is not matched at one junction end, which may reflect a read error. The V and J genes are TRBV6-6 and TRBJ2-1, with 8 bases that match TRBD2. The germline V gene encodes CDR1 MNHNY and CDR2 SVGAGI (reference sequence). The CDR3 sequence is 13 residues long. DNA for the CDR3: TGTGCCGGCAGAGGACTAGCCAGAGGTGAGCAGTTCTTC. Translating gives CAGRGLARGEQFF.

CDR3 DNA sequence: TGTGCCAGCAGCGTAGGTGCGGCGGAGACCCAGTACTTC. Translating gives CASSVGAAETQYF. The chain recombines TRBV9 with TRBJ2-5; D not resolved. The germline V and J ends were trimmed by 0 bases and 5 bases, with 8 bases remaining between them. CDR3 size: 13 residues. Per germline, CDR1 SGDLS and CDR2 YYNGEE.

The J gene is TRBJ2-3, the V gene TRBV29-1; tentatively, D is TRBD2 (6 bases). The V end lost 3 bases, the J end lost 5 bases, and 18 bases lay between the germline ends. The germline V gene encodes CDR1 SQVTM and CDR2 ANQGSEA. The CDR3 length is 15 residues. The CDR3 DNA sequence: TGCAGCGTTGAGAGCCGTAGGGGAGGCGAAGATACGCAGTATTTT. It encodes CSVESRRGGEDTQYF.

This clone is a singleton in its sample. V usage is TRBV5-1 and J usage is TRBJ2-2; tentative D call: TRBD1 (5 bases). With 5 bases removed from V and 2 bases from J, the gap between germline ends came to 16 bases. CDR3 length equals 16 residues. CDR1 is SGHRS and CDR2 is YFSETQ in the germline V gene. The CDR3 region has the DNA TGCGCCAGCAGTCACCTAGGGGAAGTAAACACCGGGGAGCTGTTTTTT. Residues: CASSHLGEVNTGELFF.

The chain carries TRBV19 and TRBJ2-3; no definite D call. The V gene's germline CDR1 is LNHDA and CDR2 SQIVND (reference sequence). V shed 3 bases and J shed 1 base, with 14 bases lying between them. The CDR3 loop spans 16 amino acids. The CDR3 loop reads CASSIIQALGTDTQYF. DNA of the CDR3: TGTGCCAGTAGTATTATCCAGGCATTAGGCACAGATACGCAGTATTTT.

The J gene is TRBJ1-1, the V gene TRBV28; 8 bases match TRBD1. V lost 4 bases and J lost 4; bases outside the gene matches: 5. Germline loops: CDR1 MDHEN, CDR2 SYDVKM. The CDR3 has 14 amino acids. The CDR3: CASSSTGGGTEAFF. As DNA, the CDR3 is TGTGCCAGCAGTTCAACAGGGGGGGGCACTGAAGCTTTCTTT.

This chain links TRBV6-6 with TRBJ1-4; no definite D call. Trimming pared 2 bases from V and 8 bases from J, leaving 9 bases between. This CDR3 has 13 residues. CDR1 MNHNY and CDR2 SVGAGI come from the germline V gene (reference sequence). This chain's CDR3 is CASSYGIGEKLFF. In DNA, the CDR3 is TGTGCCAGCAGTTACGGAATAGGGGAAAAACTGTTTTTT.

The chain uses TRBV11-3 and TRBJ2-1; D is possibly TRBD1 or TRBD2 (5 bases each). V was cut by 2 bases and J by 3 bases, with 17 bases left in between. CDR1 SGHNT and CDR2 YENEEA come from the germline V gene. The CDR3 runs 17 residues. The CDR3 spells CASSLSHPSGLYNEQFF. Written as DNA, the CDR3 is TGTGCCAGCAGCTTATCCCATCCATCGGGGCTCTACAATGAGCAGTTCTTC.

This clone was recorded only once. The chain couples TRBV9 to TRBJ1-2; 12 nucleotides align to TRBD1. Germline V gene sequence: CDR1 SGDLS, CDR2 YYNGEE. Losses at the gene ends were 2 bases for V and 4 bases for J; bases not matched to a gene: 9. This CDR3 is built from 17 residues. CDR3 DNA sequence: TGTGCCAGCAGCGTCTGGGACAGGGGGCCCGAAAGCTATGGCTACACCTTC. Protein sequence: CASSVWDRGPESYGYTF.

This chain links TRBV6-6 with TRBJ2-5; D possibly corresponds to TRBD1 (6 bases). The end of the DNA is better explained by TRBJ2-7, so the J call may be wrong. Germline assignment: CDR1 MNHNY and CDR2 SVGAGI (reference sequence). The CDR3 has 15 residues. CDR3 residues: CASSYSAGDITEQYF. For the CDR3, the DNA is TGTGCCAGCAGTTATTCGGCAGGGGATATCACCGAGCAGTACTTC.

The chain links TRBV29-1 to TRBJ1-1; D might be TRBD1 (5 bases). CDR1 and CDR2 (germline): SQVTM, ANQGSEA. V lost 3 bases, J lost 8 bases, and 16 bases lay in between. The CDR3 extends over 13 amino acids. CDR3 coding DNA: TGCAGCGTTGAGCTTCGAACAGGAAAAGAAGCTTTCTTT. The encoded protein is CSVELRTGKEAFF.